This TCR beta chain was profiled in a study of control samples from healthy donors and cancer patients. The germline gives CDR1 SGHAT, CDR2 FQDESV (reference sequence). Trimming shortened V by 4 bases and J by 5 bases, and 11 bases separated the two germline ends. The CDR3 extends over 14 amino acids. Some clones are missing from TCRdb's copy, which holds only in-frame ones; the method was immunoSEQ multiplex PCR. The sample lists approximately 170,000 clones; 80% to 95% were seen once. The material sequenced was blood. The origin of this receptor is a woman aged 30 to 39 in good health. The V gene is TRBV11-1, the J gene TRBJ1-4; D not resolved. The CDR3 nucleotides are TGTGCCAGCAGCTCTCCGGACGAGAATGAAAAACTGTTTTTT. Amino acid sequence: CASSSPDENEKLFF.